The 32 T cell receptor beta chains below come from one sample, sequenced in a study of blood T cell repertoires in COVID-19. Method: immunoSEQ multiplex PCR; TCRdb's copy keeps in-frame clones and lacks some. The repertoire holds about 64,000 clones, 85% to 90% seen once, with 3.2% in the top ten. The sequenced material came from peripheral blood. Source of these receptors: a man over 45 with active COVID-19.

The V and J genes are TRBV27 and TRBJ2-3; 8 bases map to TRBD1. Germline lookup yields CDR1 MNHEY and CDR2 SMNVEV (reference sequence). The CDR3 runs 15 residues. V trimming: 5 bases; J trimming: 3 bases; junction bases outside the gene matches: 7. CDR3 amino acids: CASSSRDRYTDTQYF. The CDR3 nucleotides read TGTGCCAGCAGTAGCCGGGACAGGTATACAGATACGCAGTATTTT.

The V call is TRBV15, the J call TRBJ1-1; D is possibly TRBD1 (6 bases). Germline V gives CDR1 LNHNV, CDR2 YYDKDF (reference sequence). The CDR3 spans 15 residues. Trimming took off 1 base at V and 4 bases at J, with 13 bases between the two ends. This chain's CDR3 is CATSRAGGLSTEAFF. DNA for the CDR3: TGTGCCACCAGCAGAGCGGGGGGGCTGAGCACTGAAGCTTTCTTT.

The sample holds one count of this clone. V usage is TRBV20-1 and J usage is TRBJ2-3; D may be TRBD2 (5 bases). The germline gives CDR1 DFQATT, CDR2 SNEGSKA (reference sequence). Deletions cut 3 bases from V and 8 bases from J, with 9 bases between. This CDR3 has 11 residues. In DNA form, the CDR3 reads TGCAGTGCTAGTGGAGGCGGTACGCAGTATTTT. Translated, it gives CSASGGGTQYF.

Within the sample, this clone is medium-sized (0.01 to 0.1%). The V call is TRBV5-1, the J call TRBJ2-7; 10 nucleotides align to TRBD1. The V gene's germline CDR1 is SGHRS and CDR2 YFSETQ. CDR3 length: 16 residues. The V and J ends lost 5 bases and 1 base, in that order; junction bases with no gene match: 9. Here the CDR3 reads CASSYYPGQGSYEQYF. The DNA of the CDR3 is TGCGCCAGCAGTTATTATCCGGGACAGGGGTCCTACGAGCAGTACTTC.

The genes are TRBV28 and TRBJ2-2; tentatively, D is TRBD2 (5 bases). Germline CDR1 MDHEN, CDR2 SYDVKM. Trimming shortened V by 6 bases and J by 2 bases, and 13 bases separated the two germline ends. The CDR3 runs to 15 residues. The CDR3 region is CASSLGIFNTGELFF. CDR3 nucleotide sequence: TGTGCCAGCAGCCTCGGGATTTTTAACACCGGGGAGCTGTTTTTT.

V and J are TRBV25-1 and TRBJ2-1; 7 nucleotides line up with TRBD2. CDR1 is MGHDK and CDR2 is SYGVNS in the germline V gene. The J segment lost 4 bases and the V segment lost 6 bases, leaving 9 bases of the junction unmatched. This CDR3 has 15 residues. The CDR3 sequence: CASSPQLAIYNEQFF. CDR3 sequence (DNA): TGTGCCAGCAGCCCCCAACTAGCGATTTACAATGAGCAGTTCTTC.

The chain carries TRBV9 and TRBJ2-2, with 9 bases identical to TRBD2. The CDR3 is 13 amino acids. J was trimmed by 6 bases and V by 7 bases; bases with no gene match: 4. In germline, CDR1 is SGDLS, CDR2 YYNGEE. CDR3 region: CASWSGGSGELFF. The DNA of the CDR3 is TGTGCCAGCTGGAGCGGGGGGTCCGGGGAGCTGTTTTTT.

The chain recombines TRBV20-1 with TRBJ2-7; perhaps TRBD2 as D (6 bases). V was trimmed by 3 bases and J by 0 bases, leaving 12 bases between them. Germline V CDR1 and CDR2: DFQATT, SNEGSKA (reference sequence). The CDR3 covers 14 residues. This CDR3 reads CSASLEGLSYEQYF. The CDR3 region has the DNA TGCAGTGCTAGTTTGGAGGGCCTCTCCTACGAGCAGTACTTC.

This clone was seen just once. CDR3 nucleotides: TGTGCCAGCTCACCCCCCGGGGACAGGGAGGGGTACAATGAGCAGTTCTTC. It yields the protein CASSPPGDREGYNEQFF. The chain joins TRBV18 to TRBJ2-1; 9 bases line up with TRBD1. There are 17 residues in the CDR3. From germline, CDR1 is KGHSH and CDR2 LQKENI. V lost 3 bases to trimming and J lost 4 bases; unmatched junction nucleotides: 10. Variable domain in full (rest from reference TRBV18 and TRBJ2-1): NAGVMQNPRHLVRRRGQEARLRCSPMKGHSHVYWYRQLPEEGLKFMVYLQKENIIDESGMPKERFSAEFPKEGPSILRIQQVVRGDSAAYFCASSPPGDREGYNEQFFGPGTRLTVL.

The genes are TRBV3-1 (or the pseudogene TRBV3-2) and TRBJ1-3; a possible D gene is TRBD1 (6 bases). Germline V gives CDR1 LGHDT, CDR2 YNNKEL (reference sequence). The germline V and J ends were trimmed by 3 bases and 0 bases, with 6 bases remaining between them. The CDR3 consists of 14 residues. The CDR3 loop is CASSQDSSGNTIYF. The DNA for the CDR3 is TGTGCCAGCAGCCAGGACAGCTCTGGAAACACCATATATTTT.

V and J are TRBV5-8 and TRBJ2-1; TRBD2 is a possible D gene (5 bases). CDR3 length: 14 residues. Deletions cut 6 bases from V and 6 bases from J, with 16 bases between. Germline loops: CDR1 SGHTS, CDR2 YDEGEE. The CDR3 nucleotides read TGTGCCAGCACCCCACGTGAGGGAAGCAATGAGCAGTTCTTC. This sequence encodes CASTPREGSNEQFF.

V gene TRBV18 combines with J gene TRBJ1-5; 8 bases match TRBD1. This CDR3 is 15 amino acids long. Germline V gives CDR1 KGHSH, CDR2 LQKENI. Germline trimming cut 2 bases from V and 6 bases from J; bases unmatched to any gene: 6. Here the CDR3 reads CASSPATGEGQPQHF. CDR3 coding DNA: TGTGCCAGCTCACCAGCGACAGGGGAGGGTCAGCCCCAGCATTTT. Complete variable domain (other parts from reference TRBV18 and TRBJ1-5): NAGVMQNPRHLVRRRGQEARLRCSPMKGHSHVYWYRQLPEEGLKFMVYLQKENIIDESGMPKERFSAEFPKEGPSILRIQQVVRGDSAAYFCASSPATGEGQPQHFGDGTRLSIL.

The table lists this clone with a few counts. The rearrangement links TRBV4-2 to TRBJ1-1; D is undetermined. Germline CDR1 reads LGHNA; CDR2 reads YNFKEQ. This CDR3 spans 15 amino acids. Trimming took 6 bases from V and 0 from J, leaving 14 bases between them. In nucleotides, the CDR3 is TGTGCCAGCAGTGGAGGGCGAAGGATGAACACTGAAGCTTTCTTT. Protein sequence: CASSGGRRMNTEAFF.

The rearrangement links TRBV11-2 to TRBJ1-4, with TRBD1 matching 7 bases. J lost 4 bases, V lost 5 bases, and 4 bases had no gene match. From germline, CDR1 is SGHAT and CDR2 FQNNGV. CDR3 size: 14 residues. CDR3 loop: CASSRGQLNEKLFF. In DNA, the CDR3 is TGTGCCAGCAGCCGGGGACAGCTTAATGAAAAACTGTTTTTT. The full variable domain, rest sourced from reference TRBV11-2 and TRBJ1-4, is EAGVAQSPRYKIIEKRQSVAFWCNPISGHATLYWYQQILGQGPKLLIQFQNNGVVDDSQLPKDRFSAERLKGVDSTLKIQPAKLEDSAVYLCASSRGQLNEKLFFGSGTQLSVL.

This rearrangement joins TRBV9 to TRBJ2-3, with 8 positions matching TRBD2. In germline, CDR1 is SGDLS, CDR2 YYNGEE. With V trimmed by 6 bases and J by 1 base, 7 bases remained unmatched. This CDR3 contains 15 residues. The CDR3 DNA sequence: TGTGCCAGCACCCCGGGGGGGGGCCGCACAGATACGCAGTATTTT. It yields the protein CASTPGGGRTDTQYF.

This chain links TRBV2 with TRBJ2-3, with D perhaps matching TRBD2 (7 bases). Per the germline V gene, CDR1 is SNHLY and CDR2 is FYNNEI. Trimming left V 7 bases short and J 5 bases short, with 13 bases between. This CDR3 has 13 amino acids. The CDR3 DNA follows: TGTGCCAGCACGCGGGGGCGGGGAGATACGCAGTATTTT. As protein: CASTRGRGDTQYF.

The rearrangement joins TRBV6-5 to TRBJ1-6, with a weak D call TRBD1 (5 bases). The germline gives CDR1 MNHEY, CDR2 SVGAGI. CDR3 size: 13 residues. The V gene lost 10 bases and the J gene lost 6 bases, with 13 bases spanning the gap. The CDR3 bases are TGTGCCACGGGGGGGGGATCTAATTCACCCCTCCACTTT. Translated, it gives CATGGGSNSPLHF.

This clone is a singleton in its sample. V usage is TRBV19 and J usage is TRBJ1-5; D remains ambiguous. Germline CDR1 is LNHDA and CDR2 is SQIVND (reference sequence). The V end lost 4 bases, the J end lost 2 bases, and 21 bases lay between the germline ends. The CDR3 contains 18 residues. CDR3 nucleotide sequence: TGTGCCAGTAGTAGAATCGAGACACCCGCTTATCGCAATCAGCCCCAGCATTTT. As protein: CASSRIETPAYRNQPQHF.

The CDR3 here is CASSPQADTDTQYF. The CDR3 coding sequence is TGCGCCAGCAGCCCACAAGCGGACACAGATACGCAGTATTTT. The rearrangement joins TRBV5-1 to TRBJ2-3; a weak D match, TRBD2 (5 bases). The CDR3 totals 14 residues. V lost 4 bases to trimming and J lost 2 bases, with 11 bases between them. CDR1 and CDR2 (germline): SGHRS, YFSETQ.

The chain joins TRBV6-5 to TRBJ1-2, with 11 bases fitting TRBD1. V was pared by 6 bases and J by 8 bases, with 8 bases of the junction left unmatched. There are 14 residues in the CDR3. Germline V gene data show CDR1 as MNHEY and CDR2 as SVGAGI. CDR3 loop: CASRIGQGAGGYTF. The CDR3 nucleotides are TGTGCCAGCAGGATCGGACAGGGGGCGGGCGGCTACACCTTC.

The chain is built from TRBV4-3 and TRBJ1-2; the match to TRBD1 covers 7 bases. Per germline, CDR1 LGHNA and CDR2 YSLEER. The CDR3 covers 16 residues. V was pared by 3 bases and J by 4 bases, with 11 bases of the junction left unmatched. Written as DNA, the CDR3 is TGCGCCAGCAGCCAGGCTATCGCAGGGGGTACCTATGGCTACACCTTC. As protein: CASSQAIAGGTYGYTF.

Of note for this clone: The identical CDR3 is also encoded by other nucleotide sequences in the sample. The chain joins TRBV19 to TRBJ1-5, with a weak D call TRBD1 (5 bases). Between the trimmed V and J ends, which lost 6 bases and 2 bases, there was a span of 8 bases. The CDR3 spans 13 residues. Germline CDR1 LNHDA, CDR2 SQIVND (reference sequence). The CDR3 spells CASRQGRNQPQHF. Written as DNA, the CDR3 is TGTGCCAGTAGGCAGGGTCGCAATCAGCCCCAGCATTTT. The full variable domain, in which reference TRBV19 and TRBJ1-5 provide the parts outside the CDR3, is DGGITQSPKYLFRKEGQNVTLSCEQNLNHDAMYWYRQDPGQGLRLIYYSQIVNDFQKGDIAEGYSVSREKKESFPLTVTSAQKNPTAFYLCASRQGRNQPQHFGDGTRLSIL.

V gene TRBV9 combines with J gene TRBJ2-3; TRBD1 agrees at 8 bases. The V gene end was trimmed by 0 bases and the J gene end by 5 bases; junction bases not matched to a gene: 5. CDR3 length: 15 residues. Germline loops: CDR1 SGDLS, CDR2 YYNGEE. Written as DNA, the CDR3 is TGTGCCAGCAGCGTAGTCGGACAGGGAGGAGATACGCAGTATTTT. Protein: CASSVVGQGGDTQYF.

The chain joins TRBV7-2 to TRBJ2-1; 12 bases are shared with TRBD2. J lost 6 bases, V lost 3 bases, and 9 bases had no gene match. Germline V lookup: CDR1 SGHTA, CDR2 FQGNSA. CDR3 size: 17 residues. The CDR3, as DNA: TGTGCCAGCAGCTTTCATCCCGCTAGCGGGAGGGCCAATGAGCAGTTCTTC. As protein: CASSFHPASGRANEQFF.

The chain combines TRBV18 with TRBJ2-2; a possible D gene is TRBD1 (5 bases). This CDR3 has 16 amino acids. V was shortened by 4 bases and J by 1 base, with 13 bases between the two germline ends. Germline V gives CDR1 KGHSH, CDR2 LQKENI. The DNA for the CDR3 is TGTGCCAGCTCACAGAAAACCGGACAGAACACCGGGGAGCTGTTTTTT. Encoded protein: CASSQKTGQNTGELFF.

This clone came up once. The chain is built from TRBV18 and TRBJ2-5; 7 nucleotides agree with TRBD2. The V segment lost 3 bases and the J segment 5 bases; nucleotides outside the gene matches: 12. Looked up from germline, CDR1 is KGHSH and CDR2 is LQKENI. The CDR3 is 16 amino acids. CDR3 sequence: CASSPLGARELETQYF. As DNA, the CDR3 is TGTGCCAGCTCACCCCTCGGCGCGCGGGAGTTGGAGACCCAGTACTTC.

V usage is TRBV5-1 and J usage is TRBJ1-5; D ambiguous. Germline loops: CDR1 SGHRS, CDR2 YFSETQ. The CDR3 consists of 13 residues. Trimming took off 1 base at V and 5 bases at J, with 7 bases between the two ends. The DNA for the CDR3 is TGCGCCAGCAGCTTGACATTCGATCAGCCCCAGCATTTT. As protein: CASSLTFDQPQHF.

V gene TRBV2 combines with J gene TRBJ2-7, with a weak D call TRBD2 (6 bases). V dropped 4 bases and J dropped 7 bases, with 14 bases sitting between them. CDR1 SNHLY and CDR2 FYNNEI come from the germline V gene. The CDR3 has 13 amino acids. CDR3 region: CASSAALAGEQYF. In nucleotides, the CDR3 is TGTGCCAGCAGTGCCGCGCTTGCGGGAGAGCAGTACTTC.

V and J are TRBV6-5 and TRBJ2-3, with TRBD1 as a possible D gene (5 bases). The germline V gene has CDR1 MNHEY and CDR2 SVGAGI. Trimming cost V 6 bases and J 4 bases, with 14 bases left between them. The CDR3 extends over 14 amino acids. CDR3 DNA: TGTGCCAGCAGCAAGTCTGTGGGGCCAGATACGCAGTATTTT. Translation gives CASSKSVGPDTQYF.

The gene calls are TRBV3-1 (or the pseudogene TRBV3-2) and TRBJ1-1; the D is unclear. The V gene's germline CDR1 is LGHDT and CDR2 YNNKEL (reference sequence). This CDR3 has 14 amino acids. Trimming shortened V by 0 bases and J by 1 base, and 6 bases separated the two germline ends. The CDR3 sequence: CASSQDRWNTEAFF. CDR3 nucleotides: TGTGCCAGCAGCCAAGACAGGTGGAACACTGAAGCTTTCTTT.

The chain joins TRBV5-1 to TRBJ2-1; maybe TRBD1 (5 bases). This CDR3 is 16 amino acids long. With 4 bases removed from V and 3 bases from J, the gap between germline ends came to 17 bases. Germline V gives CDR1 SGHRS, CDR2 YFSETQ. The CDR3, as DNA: TGCGCCAGCAGCCGGGTGGGGCCGGATATCTACAATGAGCAGTTCTTC. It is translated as CASSRVGPDIYNEQFF.

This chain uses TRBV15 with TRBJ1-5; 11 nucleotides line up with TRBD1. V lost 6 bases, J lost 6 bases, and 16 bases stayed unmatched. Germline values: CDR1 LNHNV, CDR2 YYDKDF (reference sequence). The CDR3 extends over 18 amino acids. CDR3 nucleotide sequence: TGTGCCACCAGTAACAGTCCAAGGACAGGGGGCATGAGTCAGCCCCAGCATTTT. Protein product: CATSNSPRTGGMSQPQHF.